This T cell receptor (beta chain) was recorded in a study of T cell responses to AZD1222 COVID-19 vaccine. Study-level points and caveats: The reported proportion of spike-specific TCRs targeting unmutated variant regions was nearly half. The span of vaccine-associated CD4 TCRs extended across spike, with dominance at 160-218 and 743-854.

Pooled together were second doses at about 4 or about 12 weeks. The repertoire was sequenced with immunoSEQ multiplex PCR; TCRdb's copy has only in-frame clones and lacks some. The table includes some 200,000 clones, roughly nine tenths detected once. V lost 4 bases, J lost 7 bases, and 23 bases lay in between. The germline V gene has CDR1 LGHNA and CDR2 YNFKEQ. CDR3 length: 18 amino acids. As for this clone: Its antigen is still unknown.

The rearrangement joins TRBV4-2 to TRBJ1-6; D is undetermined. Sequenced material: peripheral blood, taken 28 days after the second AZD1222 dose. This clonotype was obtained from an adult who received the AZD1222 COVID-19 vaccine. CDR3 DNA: TGTGCCAGCAGCCGAAAGAGTCTCGCCGAGGGTGGGAATTCACCCCTCCACTTT. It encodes CASSRKSLAEGGNSPLHF.